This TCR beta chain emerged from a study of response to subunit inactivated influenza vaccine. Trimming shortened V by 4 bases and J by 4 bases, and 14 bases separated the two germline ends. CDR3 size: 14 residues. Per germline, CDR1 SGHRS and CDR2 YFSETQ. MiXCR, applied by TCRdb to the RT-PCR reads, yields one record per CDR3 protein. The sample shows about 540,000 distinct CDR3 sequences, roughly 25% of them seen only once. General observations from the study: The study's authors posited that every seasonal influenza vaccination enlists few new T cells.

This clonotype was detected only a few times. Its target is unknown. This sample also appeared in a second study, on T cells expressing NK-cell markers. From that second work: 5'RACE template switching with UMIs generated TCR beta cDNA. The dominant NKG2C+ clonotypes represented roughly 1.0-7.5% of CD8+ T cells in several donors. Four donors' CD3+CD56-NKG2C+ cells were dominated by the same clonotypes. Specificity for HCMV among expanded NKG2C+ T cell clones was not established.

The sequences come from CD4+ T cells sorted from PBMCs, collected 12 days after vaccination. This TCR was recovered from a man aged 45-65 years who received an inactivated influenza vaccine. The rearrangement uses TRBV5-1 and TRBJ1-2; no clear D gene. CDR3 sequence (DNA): TGCGCCAGCAGCCCTGCCGGGATCCTCTATGGCTACACCTTC. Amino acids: CASSPAGILYGYTF.